Listed below are T cell receptor beta chains from one sample, sequenced in a study of T cell responses to AZD1222 COVID-19 vaccine. Assay: immunoSEQ multiplex PCR; the TCRdb copy retains only in-frame clones and omits some. The data hold roughly 140,000 clones, with just over 85% observed a single time. Sequencing was performed on peripheral blood, taken on day 0 of AZD1222 vaccination. The source of these receptors is an adult in good health. Both conserved end residues are part of each CDR3. Fields, in order: V gene, D gene, clone size, J gene, CDR3 protein, CDR3 DNA. The D gene is left open where the match is weak. Clone size is shown for a subset of rows, as once, few, many or a class of expanded clone.

V gene: TRBV4-3
D gene: .
clone size: .
J gene: TRBJ1-2
CDR3 protein: CASSQDIGETNYGYTF
CDR3 DNA: TGCGCCAGCAGCCAAGATATAGGGGAAACTAACTATGGCTACACCTTC

V gene: TRBV3-1/TRBV3-2
D gene: .
clone size: once
J gene: TRBJ2-7
CDR3 protein: CASSSGWEQYF
CDR3 DNA: TGTGCCAGCAGCTCTGGCTGGGAGCAGTACTTC

V gene: TRBV7-8
D gene: .
clone size: .
J gene: TRBJ1-1
CDR3 protein: CASSTQQGTEAFF
CDR3 DNA: TGTGCCAGCAGCACCCAACAGGGAACTGAAGCTTTCTTT

V gene: TRBV7-2
D gene: TRBD2
clone size: .
J gene: TRBJ2-1
CDR3 protein: CASTHQAGGDNEQFF
CDR3 DNA: TGTGCCAGCACCCACCAAGCGGGAGGGGACAATGAGCAGTTCTTC

V gene: TRBV7-9
D gene: TRBD1
clone size: .
J gene: TRBJ2-7
CDR3 protein: CASSLPGQSYEQYF
CDR3 DNA: TGTGCCAGCAGCTTACCGGGACAGTCCTACGAGCAGTACTTC

V gene: TRBV6-1
D gene: .
clone size: .
J gene: TRBJ1-2
CDR3 protein: CASSEADSYTF
CDR3 DNA: TGTGCCAGCAGTGAAGCGGACAGCTACACCTTC

V gene: TRBV18
D gene: .
clone size: .
J gene: TRBJ1-4
CDR3 protein: CASSPGLGLEKLFF
CDR3 DNA: TGTGCCAGCTCCCCGGGGCTGGGCCTAGAAAAACTGTTTTTT

V gene: TRBV4-1
D gene: TRBD2
clone size: .
J gene: TRBJ2-7
CDR3 protein: CASSQLSGPSYEQYF
CDR3 DNA: TGCGCCAGCAGCCAACTTAGCGGGCCCAGCTACGAGCAGTACTTC

V gene: TRBV12-3/TRBV12-4
D gene: .
clone size: .
J gene: TRBJ2-3
CDR3 protein: CASSSGQLDTQYF
CDR3 DNA: TGTGCCAGCAGTTCCGGGCAGCTTGATACGCAGTATTTT

V gene: TRBV7-9
D gene: TRBD1
clone size: .
J gene: TRBJ2-2
CDR3 protein: CASSKGQGRWVGTGELFF
CDR3 DNA: TGTGCCAGCAGCAAAGGACAGGGAAGATGGGTTGGCACCGGGGAGCTGTTTTTT

V gene: TRBV6-2/TRBV6-3
D gene: TRBD1
clone size: .
J gene: TRBJ2-7
CDR3 protein: CASSDGQGVEQYF
CDR3 DNA: TGTGCCAGCAGTGATGGACAGGGGGTCGAGCAGTACTTC

V gene: TRBV6-5
D gene: TRBD1
clone size: .
J gene: TRBJ1-1
CDR3 protein: CASRDRGLNTEAFF
CDR3 DNA: TGTGCCAGCAGGGACAGGGGGCTGAACACTGAAGCTTTCTTT

V gene: TRBV19
D gene: .
clone size: .
J gene: TRBJ1-5
CDR3 protein: CASSIDGSAYQPQHF
CDR3 DNA: TGTGCCAGTAGTATAGATGGGTCTGCCTATCAGCCCCAGCATTTT

V gene: TRBV12-3/TRBV12-4
D gene: .
clone size: .
J gene: TRBJ2-7
CDR3 protein: CASRERDFGGQYF
CDR3 DNA: TGTGCCAGCAGAGAGAGGGACTTCGGCGGGCAGTACTTC

V gene: TRBV19
D gene: TRBD2
clone size: .
J gene: TRBJ2-7
CDR3 protein: CASSGRLAYEQYF
CDR3 DNA: TGTGCCAGTAGTGGCCGACTAGCATACGAGCAGTACTTC

V gene: TRBV7-2
D gene: .
clone size: once
J gene: TRBJ1-1
CDR3 protein: CASSLQPATEAFF
CDR3 DNA: TGTGCCAGCAGCTTACAACCCGCCACTGAAGCTTTCTTT

V gene: TRBV10-3
D gene: .
clone size: once
J gene: TRBJ1-2
CDR3 protein: CAISELQGVYGYTF
CDR3 DNA: TGTGCCATCAGTGAATTACAGGGTGTCTACGGCTACACCTTC

V gene: TRBV3-1/TRBV3-2
D gene: .
clone size: .
J gene: TRBJ2-7
CDR3 protein: CASSHSQSAQYF
CDR3 DNA: TGTGCCAGCAGCCATTCTCAGTCTGCGCAGTACTTC

V gene: TRBV14
D gene: .
clone size: .
J gene: TRBJ1-1
CDR3 protein: CASSQARFPPFF
CDR3 DNA: TGTGCCAGCAGCCAAGCCCGTTTTCCTCCTTTCTTT

V gene: TRBV9
D gene: TRBD1
clone size: .
J gene: TRBJ1-6
CDR3 protein: CASSVDWTGDSPLHF
CDR3 DNA: TGTGCCAGCAGCGTAGATTGGACAGGGGACTCACCCCTCCACTTT

V gene: TRBV5-6
D gene: .
clone size: .
J gene: TRBJ2-6
CDR3 protein: CASSLDRGAGANVLTF
CDR3 DNA: TGTGCCAGCAGCTTGGATAGGGGCGCTGGGGCCAACGTCCTGACTTTC

V gene: TRBV4-3
D gene: .
clone size: .
J gene: TRBJ2-5
CDR3 protein: CASSQGAVGSGETQYF
CDR3 DNA: TGCGCCAGCAGCCAGGGAGCGGTTGGCTCCGGGGAGACCCAGTACTTC

V gene: TRBV9
D gene: TRBD1
clone size: .
J gene: TRBJ1-3
CDR3 protein: CASSLSQGAGNTIYF
CDR3 DNA: TGTGCCAGCAGCCTTTCACAGGGGGCTGGAAACACCATATATTTT

V gene: TRBV7-9
D gene: .
clone size: .
J gene: TRBJ1-2
CDR3 protein: CASSLSLGIDYGYTF
CDR3 DNA: TGTGCCAGCAGCTTAAGTTTAGGGATCGACTATGGCTACACCTTC

V gene: TRBV18
D gene: .
clone size: .
J gene: TRBJ1-5
CDR3 protein: CASSERYSNQPQHF
CDR3 DNA: TGTGCCAGCTCAGAAAGATATAGCAATCAGCCCCAGCATTTT

V gene: TRBV7-8
D gene: .
clone size: .
J gene: TRBJ1-3
CDR3 protein: CASSSGHLPIRDTIYF
CDR3 DNA: TGTGCCAGCAGCTCGGGACACCTGCCAATCCGCGACACCATATATTTT

V gene: TRBV5-1
D gene: .
clone size: .
J gene: TRBJ1-1
CDR3 protein: CASSLDVGPNTEAFF
CDR3 DNA: TGCGCCAGCAGCTTGGATGTAGGCCCCAACACTGAAGCTTTCTTT

V gene: TRBV11-2
D gene: .
clone size: .
J gene: TRBJ2-3
CDR3 protein: CASSAQRNTQYF
CDR3 DNA: TGTGCCAGCAGCGCCCAGCGTAATACGCAGTATTTT

V gene: TRBV12-5
D gene: TRBD1
clone size: .
J gene: TRBJ1-5
CDR3 protein: CASGQGQGNLHQPQHF
CDR3 DNA: TGTGCTAGTGGACAGGGACAGGGAAATCTCCATCAGCCCCAGCATTTT

V gene: TRBV10-2
D gene: .
clone size: .
J gene: TRBJ2-3
CDR3 protein: CASSSAPPDTQYF
CDR3 DNA: TGCGCCAGCTCTAGCGCCCCCCCAGATACGCAGTATTTT

V gene: TRBV4-3
D gene: .
clone size: .
J gene: TRBJ2-6
CDR3 protein: CASSQGEMNSGANVLTF
CDR3 DNA: TGCGCCAGCAGCCAAGGGGAAATGAACTCTGGGGCCAACGTCCTGACTTTC

V gene: TRBV28
D gene: .
clone size: .
J gene: TRBJ1-2
CDR3 protein: CASSDSRGRRFGYTF
CDR3 DNA: TGTGCCAGCAGTGACTCGCGAGGCAGGAGGTTTGGCTACACCTTC

V gene: TRBV6-6
D gene: TRBD2
clone size: .
J gene: TRBJ2-1
CDR3 protein: CASSIGLDYNEQFF
CDR3 DNA: TGTGCCAGCAGTATAGGACTAGATTACAATGAGCAGTTCTTC

V gene: TRBV3-1/TRBV3-2
D gene: .
clone size: .
J gene: TRBJ1-1
CDR3 protein: CASSQVSENTEAFF
CDR3 DNA: TGTGCCAGCAGCCAAGTTTCCGAGAACACTGAAGCTTTCTTT

V gene: TRBV7-2
D gene: .
clone size: .
J gene: TRBJ2-7
CDR3 protein: CASSYGTPLEQYF
CDR3 DNA: TGTGCCAGCAGCTACGGGACTCCGCTCGAGCAGTACTTC

V gene: TRBV3-1/TRBV3-2
D gene: TRBD1
clone size: .
J gene: TRBJ2-7
CDR3 protein: CASSQAGTGGGEQYF
CDR3 DNA: TGTGCCAGCAGCCAGGCCGGGACAGGGGGAGGTGAGCAGTACTTC

V gene: TRBV19
D gene: TRBD2
clone size: .
J gene: TRBJ2-1
CDR3 protein: CASSSRLAGLYNEQFF
CDR3 DNA: TGTGCCAGTAGTTCTCGACTAGCGGGTCTTTACAATGAGCAGTTCTTC

V gene: TRBV11-3
D gene: .
clone size: once
J gene: TRBJ2-1
CDR3 protein: CASSLGGQTYNEQFF
CDR3 DNA: TGTGCCAGCAGCTTGGGGGGGCAGACGTACAATGAGCAGTTCTTC

V gene: TRBV30
D gene: .
clone size: .
J gene: TRBJ1-2
CDR3 protein: CAWSRDRPYGYTF
CDR3 DNA: TGTGCCTGGAGTCGAGACCGGCCGTATGGCTACACCTTC

V gene: TRBV6-1
D gene: .
clone size: .
J gene: TRBJ1-5
CDR3 protein: CASNEPSWEPQHF
CDR3 DNA: TGTGCCAGCAACGAACCATCGTGGGAGCCCCAGCATTTT

V gene: TRBV10-3
D gene: .
clone size: many
J gene: TRBJ2-1
CDR3 protein: CAIIYSTVYNEQFF
CDR3 DNA: TGTGCCATCATTTACTCTACGGTCTACAATGAGCAGTTCTTC

V gene: TRBV7-8
D gene: .
clone size: .
J gene: TRBJ1-1
CDR3 protein: CASSLGGRIHMNTEAFF
CDR3 DNA: TGTGCCAGCAGCTTAGGGGGAAGGATACATATGAACACTGAAGCTTTCTTT

V gene: TRBV4-1
D gene: .
clone size: .
J gene: TRBJ2-2
CDR3 protein: CASSPLATGELFF
CDR3 DNA: TGCGCCAGCAGCCCCCTGGCCACCGGGGAGCTGTTTTTT

V gene: TRBV27
D gene: TRBD2
clone size: .
J gene: TRBJ2-7
CDR3 protein: CASSSLAGPYEQYF
CDR3 DNA: TGTGCCAGCAGTTCACTAGCGGGACCCTACGAGCAGTACTTC

V gene: TRBV6-5
D gene: TRBD1
clone size: once
J gene: TRBJ1-2
CDR3 protein: CASSNPGQGAFGYTF
CDR3 DNA: TGTGCCAGCAGTAATCCGGGACAGGGGGCCTTTGGCTACACCTTC